A selection of T cell receptor beta chains follows, all from one sample in a study of molecular identifiers for immune sequencing clone quantification. MiXCR, applied by TCRdb to the PCR reads, yields one record per CDR3 protein. The sample consists of under 600,000 distinct CDR3 sequences, 20% to 25% of them appearing once. Sequenced material: naive CD8+ T cells from blood, with Jurkat cell RNA spiked in. These TCRs come from a human donor in good health. Some libraries in this study had Jurkat cell RNA spiked in. The CDR3 runs from the conserved cysteine through the conserved F or W. D genes are given only for firm matches. The size entry is marked missing in some rows and otherwise reads once, few, many or a size class.

size: -
J: TRBJ2-7
V: TRBV2
D: TRBD1
CDR3: CASSHQGANEQYF
DNA: TGTGCCAGCAGCCACCAGGGGGCGAACGAGCAGTACTTC

size: -
J: TRBJ2-1
V: TRBV19
D: TRBD1
CDR3: CATGQGVNEQFF
DNA: TGTGCCACAGGACAGGGGGTCAATGAGCAGTTCTTC

size: -
J: TRBJ2-7
V: TRBV5-3
D: TRBD2
CDR3: CASTPLEEWSGGRPHEQYF
DNA: TGTGCCAGCACCCCCCTCGAGGAGTGGTCCGGCGGGAGGCCCCACGAGCAGTACTTC

size: many
J: TRBJ1-5
V: TRBV4-1
D: -
CDR3: CASSQVGANQPQHF
DNA: TGCGCCAGCAGCCAAGTCGGTGCCAATCAGCCCCAGCATTTT

size: few
J: TRBJ1-1
V: TRBV15
D: -
CDR3: CATSYNYRYTEAFF
DNA: TGTGCCACCAGCTATAACTACAGGTACACTGAAGCTTTCTTT

size: many
J: TRBJ2-3
V: TRBV12-3/TRBV12-4
D: TRBD2
CDR3: CASSWSGEADTQYF
DNA: TGTGCCAGCAGTTGGAGCGGGGAGGCAGATACGCAGTATTTT

size: many
J: TRBJ1-5
V: TRBV6-5
D: -
CDR3: CASSYSDGHQPQHF
DNA: TGTGCCAGCAGTTACTCGGACGGCCATCAGCCCCAGCATTTT

size: many
J: TRBJ2-3
V: TRBV4-3
D: -
CDR3: CASSQDRGRISTDTQYF
DNA: TGCGCCAGCAGCCAAGACAGGGGCAGGATAAGCACAGATACGCAGTATTTT

size: many
J: TRBJ2-3
V: TRBV9
D: -
CDR3: CASSSRSDTQYF
DNA: TGTGCCAGCAGCTCCCGTTCGGATACGCAGTATTTT

size: few
J: TRBJ2-7
V: TRBV12-3/TRBV12-4
D: TRBD1
CDR3: CASSSSEGDRGSYEQYF
DNA: TGTGCCAGCAGTTCTTCTGAGGGGGACAGGGGGTCCTACGAGCAGTACTTC

size: many
J: TRBJ2-5
V: TRBV11-2
D: -
CDR3: CASKRTLEETQYF
DNA: TGTGCCAGCAAGCGAACCCTCGAGGAGACCCAGTACTTC

size: many
J: TRBJ2-3
V: TRBV7-9
D: -
CDR3: CASSGAGTTTQYF
DNA: TGTGCCAGCAGCGGAGCCGGGACAACCACGCAGTATTTT

size: many
J: TRBJ2-3
V: TRBV2
D: -
CDR3: CATWWGRTDTQYF
DNA: TGTGCCACTTGGTGGGGACGGACAGATACGCAGTATTTT

size: many
J: TRBJ2-7
V: TRBV5-1
D: TRBD2
CDR3: CASSPGLAGTRSYEQYF
DNA: TGCGCCAGCAGCCCCGGACTAGCGGGAACACGCTCCTACGAGCAGTACTTC

size: -
J: TRBJ2-1
V: TRBV7-3
D: -
CDR3: CASSTGGAGSYNEQFF
DNA: TGTGCCAGCAGCACAGGGGGGGCTGGCTCCTACAATGAGCAGTTCTTC

size: many
J: TRBJ2-7
V: TRBV6-5
D: -
CDR3: CASSPTDQVSSYEQYF
DNA: TGTGCCAGCAGTCCTACGGACCAGGTTAGCTCCTACGAGCAGTACTTC

size: few
J: TRBJ2-7
V: TRBV4-3
D: TRBD1
CDR3: CASSQDSRGLGEQYF
DNA: TGCGCCAGCAGCCAAGATAGCAGGGGGCTAGGGGAGCAGTACTTC

size: -
J: TRBJ2-3
V: TRBV5-3
D: -
CDR3: CASSLIGTSTDTQYF
DNA: TGTGCCAGCAGCTTGATAGGGACTAGCACAGATACGCAGTATTTT

size: -
J: TRBJ2-7
V: TRBV13
D: -
CDR3: CASSSTGTDSYEQYF
DNA: TGTGCCAGCAGTTCTACCGGGACGGACTCCTACGAGCAGTACTTC

size: -
J: TRBJ2-7
V: TRBV27
D: TRBD1
CDR3: CASSHISVQGTYEQCF
DNA: TGTGCCAGCAGTCACATATCGGTACAGGGGACCTACGAGCAGTGCTTC

size: many
J: TRBJ2-3
V: TRBV4-1
D: -
CDR3: CASSPVRDRTDTQYF
DNA: TGCGCCAGCAGCCCCGTCCGGGACCGCACAGATACGCAGTATTTT

size: many
J: TRBJ1-5
V: TRBV5-4
D: -
CDR3: CASSLEGTGSNQPQHF
DNA: TGTGCCAGCAGCTTGGAGGGGACGGGGAGCAATCAGCCCCAGCATTTT

size: few
J: TRBJ2-7
V: TRBV5-1
D: TRBD1
CDR3: CASSPVQGKDEQYF
DNA: TGCGCCAGCAGCCCGGTACAGGGGAAGGACGAGCAGTACTTC

size: many
J: TRBJ2-2
V: TRBV12-3/TRBV12-4
D: -
CDR3: CASSPPQVGELFF
DNA: TGTGCCAGCAGTCCCCCGCAGGTTGGGGAGCTGTTTTTT

size: many
J: TRBJ2-4
V: TRBV12-3/TRBV12-4
D: -
CDR3: CASTVGYLAKNIQYF
DNA: TGTGCCAGCACCGTAGGTTACCTTGCCAAAAACATTCAGTACTTC

size: many
J: TRBJ2-2
V: TRBV2
D: TRBD2
CDR3: CASSEVGTSGTNTGELFF
DNA: TGTGCCAGCAGTGAAGTTGGGACTAGCGGGACGAACACCGGGGAGCTGTTTTTT

size: few
J: TRBJ2-7
V: TRBV29-1
D: -
CDR3: CSALSYEQYF
DNA: TGCAGCGCCCTATCCTACGAGCAGTACTTC

size: many
J: TRBJ2-2
V: TRBV12-3/TRBV12-4
D: TRBD1
CDR3: CASSGLGTGGNGELFF
DNA: TGTGCCAGCAGTGGTTTAGGGACAGGGGGCAACGGGGAGCTGTTTTTT

size: many
J: TRBJ2-1
V: TRBV19
D: -
CDR3: CASSISNSYNEQFF
DNA: TGTGCCAGTAGTATAAGTAACTCCTACAATGAGCAGTTCTTC

size: many
J: TRBJ1-2
V: TRBV4-3
D: TRBD1
CDR3: CASSQDPRQGAYGYTF
DNA: TGCGCCAGCAGCCAAGATCCTAGACAGGGGGCCTATGGCTACACCTTC

size: -
J: TRBJ1-5
V: TRBV19
D: -
CDR3: CASIPGGWTINQPQHF
DNA: TGTGCCAGTATTCCGGGGGGATGGACGATCAATCAGCCCCAGCATTTT

size: few
J: TRBJ2-2
V: TRBV6-2/TRBV6-3
D: TRBD1
CDR3: CASNGQATTGELFF
DNA: TGTGCCAGCAATGGACAGGCGACCACCGGGGAGCTGTTTTTT

size: few
J: TRBJ2-7
V: TRBV6-2/TRBV6-3
D: TRBD2
CDR3: CASSYDAFLEAGVLDEQYF
DNA: TGTGCCAGCAGTTACGACGCCTTTTTGGAAGCGGGGGTTTTGGACGAGCAGTACTTC

size: -
J: TRBJ1-2
V: TRBV29-1
D: TRBD1
CDR3: CSVTTGEHYGYTF
DNA: TGCAGCGTTACTACAGGGGAGCACTATGGCTACACCTTC

size: many
J: TRBJ2-7
V: TRBV14
D: TRBD1
CDR3: CASSQGGPLKQGFYEQYF
DNA: TGTGCCAGCAGCCAAGGAGGCCCGTTAAAACAGGGGTTCTACGAGCAGTACTTC

size: many
J: TRBJ2-4
V: TRBV7-9
D: TRBD1
CDR3: CASSLDRGLNIQYF
DNA: TGTGCCAGCAGCTTAGACAGGGGGCTGAACATTCAGTACTTC

size: -
J: TRBJ2-7
V: TRBV6-6
D: -
CDR3: CASSYLGPPGEQYF
DNA: TGTGCCAGCAGTTATCTGGGGCCTCCTGGCGAGCAGTACTTC

size: many
J: TRBJ2-5
V: TRBV20-1
D: -
CDR3: CSARDLRGRLYQETQYF
DNA: TGCAGTGCTAGAGATCTGAGGGGGAGATTGTACCAAGAGACCCAGTACTTC

size: few
J: TRBJ2-5
V: TRBV10-3
D: -
CDR3: CAIRLELQETQYF
DNA: TGTGCCATCAGATTGGAGTTGCAAGAGACCCAGTACTTC

size: few
J: TRBJ2-7
V: TRBV9
D: TRBD2
CDR3: CASSVLSTSGPYEQYF
DNA: TGTGCCAGCAGCGTACTTTCGACTAGCGGCCCCTACGAGCAGTACTTC

size: once
J: TRBJ1-1
V: TRBV6-5
D: -
CDR3: CASSYSTGPGTESFF
DNA: TGTGCCAGCAGTTACTCTACAGGGCCTGGCACTGAATCTTTCTTT

size: many
J: TRBJ2-3
V: TRBV7-2
D: -
CDR3: CASSSDSMTGDTQYF
DNA: TGTGCCAGCAGCTCCGACAGCATGACTGGAGATACGCAGTATTTT

size: -
J: TRBJ2-2
V: TRBV4-1
D: TRBD2
CDR3: CASSQVSAGDRDTGELFF
DNA: TGCGCCAGCAGCCAAGTATCAGCGGGAGATCGAGACACCGGGGAGCTGTTTTTT

size: many
J: TRBJ2-6
V: TRBV3-1
D: -
CDR3: CASSQDGPRNGANVLTF
DNA: TGTGCCAGCAGCCAAGATGGTCCGCGGAACGGGGCCAACGTCCTGACTTTC

size: -
J: TRBJ2-5
V: TRBV5-6
D: -
CDR3: CASSYGTYQETQYF
DNA: TGTGCCAGCAGCTACGGGACATACCAAGAGACCCAGTACTTC

size: -
J: TRBJ2-7
V: TRBV29-1
D: TRBD1
CDR3: CSVEDRGTSYEQYF
DNA: TGCAGCGTTGAGGACAGGGGTACCTCCTACGAGCAGTACTTC

size: many
J: TRBJ1-5
V: TRBV2
D: -
CDR3: CASSGLNSNQPQHF
DNA: TGTGCCAGCAGTGGACTCAATAGCAATCAGCCCCAGCATTTT